This TCR beta chain was identified during a study of identical twins (dated by TCRdb to 2016 to 2017). For context, the study as a whole: To test whether fetal clonotypes persist, this study deep-sequenced TCR alpha and beta repertoires from monozygotic twins, from unrelated adults of various ages, and from cord blood. To rule out contamination, the twin experiments were replicated at different times with different library preparation protocols. General findings and caveats noted by the study authors: Excess twin sharing in beta out-of-frame sequences was weaker because fewer shared sequences lowered the signal-to-noise ratio. Fewer insertions were carried by abundant cord blood beta clonotypes, a similar but weaker trend appeared in young adult naive repertoires, and no such trend appeared in memory repertoires. Out-of-frame TCR alpha sharing in monozygotic twins was systematically underestimated by recombination models, whereas sharing between unrelated individuals was in agreement with the recombination models. Zero-insertion analyses could be partly confounded by invariant T cells such as MAIT and iNKT, though diverse VJ usage argued against such confounding for most clonotypes. Compared with coincidental sharing between unrelated individuals, an excess of low generation-probability sequences was observed among out-of-frame TCR alpha sequences shared between twins. Because the same donors could not be followed over many years, the conclusions depended on cross-sectional statistical analysis.

Inclusive of the bounding cysteine and phenylalanine, the CDR3 is 19 residues long. The retained sequence is limited to the CDR3, 57 bases, with the frame set at the first base. A distance of 20 bases separates the germline ends of V and J, which lose 1 base and 1 base respectively. The germline V gene sets CDR1 to SGHVS and CDR2 to FQNEAQ. This clonotype appeared a few times. The clone's antigen remains unknown. Within one base of it there is no much larger clone, and no base qualities were kept. Libraries were made using 5' RACE. Sequencer: Illumina HiSeq 2000. A universal primer binding site was added through template switching, and the final cDNA carried a unique molecular identifier so that TCR cDNA molecules could be counted accurately. First-strand cDNA for TCR alpha and beta chains was synthesized from specific primers in the conserved constant-segment region. To control for contamination, every cDNA library was double barcoded, receiving both a SMART-Mk sample barcode and Illumina barcodes. TruSeq adapter sequences along with Illumina sample barcodes were introduced in two successive PCR steps. TCR alpha and beta cDNA libraries were sequenced on the Illumina HiSeq platform with custom primers. In the original analysis: Unique molecular identifiers were extracted from raw reads with MiGEC, and CDR3 positions were determined with MiXCR. For each individual, recombination models were inferred using an EM algorithm with the repgenHMM and IGoR tools. Shared clonotype analysis was performed with the tcR package in R, normalizing sharing by the product of cloneset sizes. To study raw recombination without the effects of thymic and clonal selection, out-of-frame nonproductive sequences were analyzed. TCRdb took the public reads, trimmed them with fastp at Q25, ran MiXCR for clone calling and kept in-frame beta chains. Rows matching on CDR3 protein sequence are summarized as one entry with the most common DNA and genes. TCRdb, rather than the study authors, made the V and J calls. For this sample the table gives approximately 550,000 distinct CDR3 sequences, of which 20% to 25% were detected only once. The ten largest make up approximately 0.48% of the sample.

Every donor in the study was a healthy Caucasian. Three pairs of female monozygotic twins, all aged roughly 18 to 29 years, were included in the twin cohort. Positive isolation kits from Invitrogen were used to isolate the CD4+ and CD8+ T cell populations. This same sample was also part of a study on yellow fever vaccine responses in identical twins. The other study reports the following: The authors reported that the T cell response to vaccination in identical twins appeared partly convergent and partly personalized. Focusing on identical twins, the study followed the T cell clones that responded to the vaccine, and did so with precision.

Sequencing was performed on CD4+ T cells sorted from blood. Rearrangement joined TRBV7-8 to TRBJ1-5, with the identity of the D gene unclear. This receptor was identified in a woman aged 18-30 years in good health. The nucleotide sequence is given as TGTGCCAGCAGCTTAGGATCCGAGACATCACGAGGGAGCAATCAGCCCCAGCATTTT. It translates as CASSLGSETSRGSNQPQHF.